The 18 T cell receptor beta chains presented below share a single source sample, sequenced in a study of patients and donors after allogeneic stem cell transplantation. TCRdb ran MiXCR on the RT-PCR reads and lists one entry per CDR3 protein. The table includes around 90,000 distinct CDR3 sequences, approximately 49% detected once. Source material: blood, either unsorted or a sorted T cell fraction (not recorded which). The receptor source for this set is a human donor who was either an allogeneic HSCT recipient or a stem cell or donor lymphocyte infusion donor (not recorded which). It is not recorded whose cells these are; they may come from a transplant donor.

This clonotype was observed at least ten times. The chain has TRBV12-3 or TRBV12-4 and TRBJ1-2; possible D gene TRBD1, 6 bases. V gave up 5 bases and J gave up 0 bases, with 7 bases separating them. CDR3 size: 13 residues. CDR3 in DNA: TGTGCCAGCAGTCGGACAGCTAACTATGGCTACACCTTC. Translated: CASSRTANYGYTF.

The table lists this clonotype with a few counts. This chain links TRBV12-3 or TRBV12-4 with TRBJ1-5; TRBD1 might be the D (5 bases). The CDR3 consists of 14 residues. The V end lost 8 bases, the J end lost 6 bases, and 17 bases lay between the germline ends. The CDR3 bases are TGTGCCAGCGGGCCGGGACCCACATCTCAGCCCCAGCATTTT. Amino acid sequence: CASGPGPTSQPQHF.

J is TRBJ1-1 and V is TRBV4-3, with 7 bases matching TRBD1. Losses at the gene ends were 4 bases for V and 1 base for J; bases not matched to a gene: 6. CDR1 and CDR2 (germline): LGHNA, YSLEER. The CDR3 length is 15 residues. CDR3 in DNA: TGCGCCAGCAGCCCCGACAGGGAGCAGAACACTGAAGCTTTCTTT. Protein: CASSPDREQNTEAFF.

The chain links TRBV12-3 or TRBV12-4 to TRBJ1-4, with 7 bases lining up with TRBD1. The CDR3 is 15 residues long. With V trimmed by 1 base and J by 7 bases, 6 bases remained unmatched. The CDR3: CASSLGAPGGEKLFF. CDR3 coding DNA: TGTGCCAGCAGTTTAGGGGCCCCAGGGGGTGAAAAACTGTTTTTT.

This clonotype was seen a handful of times. The V and J genes are TRBV12-3 or TRBV12-4 and TRBJ1-2, with D perhaps matching TRBD1 (6 bases). V lost 2 bases and J 4 bases, leaving 8 bases between the germline ends. The CDR3 loop spans 13 amino acids. The CDR3 reads CASSLLDSYGYTF. The CDR3 region has the DNA TGTGCCAGCAGTTTATTGGACAGCTATGGCTACACCTTC.

In this sample, this clonotype turned up a few times. The rearrangement links TRBV28 to TRBJ1-2; 8 nucleotides line up with TRBD1. Germline V lookup: CDR1 MDHEN, CDR2 SYDVKM. The CDR3 totals 16 residues. Trimming took 3 bases from V and 7 from J; bases not matched to a gene: 13. Written as DNA, the CDR3 is TGTGCCAGCAGTTTCCCCTCGGACAGGGCAGCGGCTGGCTACACCTTC. Translated, it gives CASSFPSDRAAAGYTF.

The chain recombines TRBV21-1 with TRBJ2-7. TRBV21-1 is described as a pseudogene. The CDR3 has 12 residues. The CDR3 protein is CASSNLVGEQYF. In DNA, the CDR3 is TGTGCCAGCAGCAATCTGGTCGGCGAGCAGTACTTC.

This clonotype was detected once. The rearrangement links TRBV29-1 to TRBJ1-1; 7 nucleotides align to TRBD1. J gave up 5 bases and V 7 bases, and 7 bases lay outside the gene matches. The CDR3 has 12 amino acids. Germline loops: CDR1 SQVTM, CDR2 ANQGSEA. The CDR3 DNA follows: TGCAGCGGGAAACCAGGGGGAACTGAAGCTTTCTTT. It is translated as CSGKPGGTEAFF. Full variable domain (outside the CDR3, taken from reference TRBV29-1 and TRBJ1-1): SAVISQKPSRDICQRGTSLTIQCQVDSQVTMMFWYRQQPGQSLTLIATANQGSEATYESGFVIDKFPISRPNLTFSTLTVSNMSPEDSSIYLCSGKPGGTEAFFGQGTRLTVV.

This clonotype was observed a few times. The chain links TRBV27 to TRBJ1-5, with a possible D match to TRBD1 (6 bases). The germline V gene encodes CDR1 MNHEY and CDR2 SMNVEV (reference sequence). V lost 5 bases to trimming and J lost 6 bases, with 20 bases between them. This CDR3 comprises 16 residues. CDR3 nucleotide sequence: TGTGCCAGCAGTCTTATCGGGACATTCGGTGGTCAGCCCCAGCATTTT. Translated: CASSLIGTFGGQPQHF.

V gene TRBV28 combines with J gene TRBJ2-2; 7 bases line up with TRBD1. CDR1 is MDHEN and CDR2 is SYDVKM in the germline V gene. V lost 2 bases and J lost 1; bases outside the gene matches: 4. There are 16 residues in the CDR3. CDR3 protein: CASSLLGGKNTGELFF. The CDR3 bases are TGTGCCAGCAGTTTACTAGGGGGCAAGAACACCGGGGAGCTGTTTTTT.

The J gene is TRBJ1-5, the V gene TRBV12-3 or TRBV12-4, with unresolved D. This CDR3 is built from 13 residues. V was cut by 5 bases and J by 6 bases, with 11 bases left in between. The CDR3 loop is CASSAARAQPQHF. The CDR3 DNA follows: TGTGCCAGCAGTGCGGCTAGGGCTCAGCCCCAGCATTTT.

The chain joins TRBV20-1 to TRBJ2-1; D is perhaps TRBD1 (6 bases). The V end lost 6 bases, the J end lost 5 bases, and 17 bases lay between the germline ends. Germline V lookup: CDR1 DFQATT, CDR2 SNEGSKA (reference sequence). The CDR3 runs 14 residues. The CDR3 DNA is TGCAGTGCGGAACCGGGACAAGGAAACAATGAGCAGTTCTTC. Its translation is CSAEPGQGNNEQFF.

This clonotype was seen once. J is TRBJ1-1 and V is TRBV5-1; D is uncertain. V lost 0 bases, J lost 4 bases, and 7 bases lay in between. Germline-derived CDR1 and CDR2 are SGHRS and YFSETQ. The CDR3 is 13 residues long. CDR3 nucleotide sequence: TGCGCCAGCAGCTTGGTTTTTACCACTGAAGCTTTCTTT. The encoded protein is CASSLVFTTEAFF.

The chain carries TRBV12-3 or TRBV12-4 and TRBJ1-2; D gene uncertain. The CDR3 runs to 14 residues. The ends were cut back, 3 bases at V and 3 bases at J, with 11 bases in the middle. The CDR3 is CASSFQGYDYGYTF. The CDR3, as DNA: TGTGCCAGCAGTTTCCAAGGGTACGACTATGGCTACACCTTC.

About this clonotype: It may be a read error: a sequence one base away is much more abundant. This rearrangement joins TRBV11-2 to TRBJ1-1; D gene uncertain. This CDR3 has 11 residues. Between the trimmed V and J ends, which lost 5 bases and 4 bases, there was a span of 5 bases. Germline V CDR1 and CDR2: SGHAT, FQNNGV. The CDR3 DNA follows: TGTGCCAGCAGCCCCACCACTGAAGCTTTCTTT. Translating it yields CASSPTTEAFF.

This chain uses TRBV19 with TRBJ1-2, with a weak D call TRBD1 (5 bases). V dropped 6 bases and J dropped 2 bases, with 16 bases sitting between them. CDR3 size: 15 residues. Per the germline V gene, CDR1 is LNHDA and CDR2 is SQIVND (reference sequence). The CDR3 is CASRWTSGGNYGYTF. DNA of the CDR3: TGTGCCAGTAGATGGACCTCGGGGGGAAACTATGGCTACACCTTC.

V is TRBV4-1 and J is TRBJ1-5; TRBD1 agrees at 11 bases. The germline CDR1 and CDR2 sequences are MGHRA and YSYEKL. V was clipped by 1 base and J by 5 bases; unmatched bases: 1. This CDR3 contains 15 residues. DNA of the CDR3: TGCGCCAGCAGCCAAGGGACAGGGGGCGATCAGCCCCAGCATTTT. Its translation: CASSQGTGGDQPQHF.

Only a few counts were recorded for this clonotype. This chain connects TRBV5-6 to TRBJ1-6; 7 nucleotides match TRBD1. Per the germline V gene, CDR1 is SGHDT and CDR2 is YYEEEE. J was trimmed by 9 bases and V by 4 bases; bases with no gene match: 13. This CDR3 is built from 16 residues. The CDR3 reads CASSDGRAGDSSPLHF. For the CDR3, the DNA is TGTGCCAGCAGCGATGGGAGGGCGGGGGACAGTTCACCCCTCCACTTT.